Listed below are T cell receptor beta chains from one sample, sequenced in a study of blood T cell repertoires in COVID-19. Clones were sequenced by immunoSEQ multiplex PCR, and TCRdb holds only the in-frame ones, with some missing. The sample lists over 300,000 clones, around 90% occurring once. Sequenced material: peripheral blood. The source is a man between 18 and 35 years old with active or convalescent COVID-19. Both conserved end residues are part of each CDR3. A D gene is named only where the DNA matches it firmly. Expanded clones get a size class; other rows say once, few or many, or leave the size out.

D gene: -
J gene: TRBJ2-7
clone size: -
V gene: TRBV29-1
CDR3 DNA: TGCAGCGTTGTCTACGGTTACGAGCAGTACTTC
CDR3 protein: CSVVYGYEQYF

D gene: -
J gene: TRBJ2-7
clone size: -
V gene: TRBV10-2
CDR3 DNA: TGCGCCAGCAGTGGAGACAGCTACGAGCAGTACTTC
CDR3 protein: CASSGDSYEQYF

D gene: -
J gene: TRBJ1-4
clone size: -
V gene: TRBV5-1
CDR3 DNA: TGCGCCAGCAGCCGAACAGGGCCGGGTGAAAAACTGTTTTTT
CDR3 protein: CASSRTGPGEKLFF

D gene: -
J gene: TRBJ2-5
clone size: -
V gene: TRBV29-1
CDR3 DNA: TGCAGCGTTGCGGAGGGTATTTCGCAAGAGACCCAGTACTTC
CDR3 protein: CSVAEGISQETQYF

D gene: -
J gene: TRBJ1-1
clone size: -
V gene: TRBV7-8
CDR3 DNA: TGTGCCAGCAGCTTACTTGGGGCCGGGAACACTGAAGCTTTCTTT
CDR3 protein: CASSLLGAGNTEAFF

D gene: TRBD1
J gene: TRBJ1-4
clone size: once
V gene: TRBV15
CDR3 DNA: TGTGCCACCAGCAGAGACCGGGACAGGCGATATAATGAAAAACTGTTTTTT
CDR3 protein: CATSRDRDRRYNEKLFF

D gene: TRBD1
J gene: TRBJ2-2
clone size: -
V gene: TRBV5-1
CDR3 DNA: TGCGCCAGCAGCTCGCGACCGGGACAGGGGGCAGGCGGGGAGCTGTTTTTT
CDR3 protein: CASSSRPGQGAGGELFF

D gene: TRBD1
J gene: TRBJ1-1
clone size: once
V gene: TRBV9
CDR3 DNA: TGTGCCAGCAGCGCCGACAGGGGACGCACTGAAGCTTTCTTT
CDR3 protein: CASSADRGRTEAFF

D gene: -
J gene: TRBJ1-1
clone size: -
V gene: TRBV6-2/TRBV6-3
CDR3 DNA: TGTGCCAGCAGCCGACGGGGGGCTATTGAAGCTTTCTTT
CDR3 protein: CASSRRGAIEAFF

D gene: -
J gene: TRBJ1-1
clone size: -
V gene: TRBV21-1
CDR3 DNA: TGTGCCAGCAGCACCCAAGATGACAGGGTACCACACACTGAAGCTTTCTTT
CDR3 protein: CASSTQDDRVPHTEAFF

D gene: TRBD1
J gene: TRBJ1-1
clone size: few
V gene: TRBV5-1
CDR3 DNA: TGCGCCAGCAGCTCGGGACAGGGTACTGTTGCTTTCTTT
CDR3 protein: CASSSGQGTVAFF

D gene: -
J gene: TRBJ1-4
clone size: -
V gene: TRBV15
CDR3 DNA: TGTGCCACCAGCAGACTGACGAGGGAGGCACTGTTTTTT
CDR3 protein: CATSRLTREALFF

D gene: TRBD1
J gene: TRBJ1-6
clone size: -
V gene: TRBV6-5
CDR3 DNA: TGTGCCAGCAGCGGGACAGAACGGAATTCACCCCTCCACTTT
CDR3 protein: CASSGTERNSPLHF

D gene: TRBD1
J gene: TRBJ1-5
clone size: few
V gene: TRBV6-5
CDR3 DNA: TGTGCCTGCCAGTCCCAAGGACAGGGTTTTCAGCCCCAGCATTTT
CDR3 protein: CACQSQGQGFQPQHF

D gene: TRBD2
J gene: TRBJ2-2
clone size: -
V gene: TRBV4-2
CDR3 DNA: TGTGCCAGCAGCCAAGCGTACGGGGTAGCGGGGGCCCCTAACACCGGGGAGCTGTTTTTT
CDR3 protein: CASSQAYGVAGAPNTGELFF

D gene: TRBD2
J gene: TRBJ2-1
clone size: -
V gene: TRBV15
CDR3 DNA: TGTGCCACCAGCAGACCGTATGCTAGCGGGCCGGGGAATGAGCAGTTCTTC
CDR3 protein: CATSRPYASGPGNEQFF

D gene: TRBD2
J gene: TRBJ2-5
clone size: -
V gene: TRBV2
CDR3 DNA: TGTGCCAGCAGTGAGGGCGGGAGGGCCCCAGAGACCCAGTACTTC
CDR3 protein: CASSEGGRAPETQYF

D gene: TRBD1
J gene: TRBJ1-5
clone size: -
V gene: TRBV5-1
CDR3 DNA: TGCGCCAGCAGCCCTGGGACAGGCAATCAGCCCCAGCATTTT
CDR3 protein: CASSPGTGNQPQHF

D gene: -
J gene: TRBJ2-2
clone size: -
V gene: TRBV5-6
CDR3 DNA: TGTGCCAGCAGCTTGGGACTTTCCCCCGGGGAGCTGTTTTTT
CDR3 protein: CASSLGLSPGELFF

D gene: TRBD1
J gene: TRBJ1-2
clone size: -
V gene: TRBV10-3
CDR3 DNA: TGTGCCATCAGTGAGGAAGACAGGGGGCGGTTAGGCTACACCTTC
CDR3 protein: CAISEEDRGRLGYTF

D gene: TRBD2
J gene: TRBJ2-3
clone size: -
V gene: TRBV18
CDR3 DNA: TGTGCCAGCTCATCCTCTAGCGGGAGGAACACAGATACGCAGTATTTT
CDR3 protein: CASSSSSGRNTDTQYF

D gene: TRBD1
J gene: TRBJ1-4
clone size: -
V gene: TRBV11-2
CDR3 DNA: TGTGCCAGCAGCCTTACAGGGGGACTTAATGAAAAACTGTTTTTT
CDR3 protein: CASSLTGGLNEKLFF

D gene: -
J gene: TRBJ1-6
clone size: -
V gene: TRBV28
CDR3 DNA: TGTGCCAGCAGTTTGGGACGGGACTTATCACCCCTCCACTTT
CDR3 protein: CASSLGRDLSPLHF

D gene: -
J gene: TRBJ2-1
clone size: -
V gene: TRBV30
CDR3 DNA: TGTGCCTGGAGTTTGACAAAATACAATGAGCAGTTCTTC
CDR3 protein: CAWSLTKYNEQFF

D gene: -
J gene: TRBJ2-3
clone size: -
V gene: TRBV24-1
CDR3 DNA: TGTGCCACCAGTGATCAGGAATTAGTCACAGATACGCAGTATTTT
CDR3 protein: CATSDQELVTDTQYF

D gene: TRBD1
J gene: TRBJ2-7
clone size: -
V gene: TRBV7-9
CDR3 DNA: TGTGCCAGCAGCTTAGCCTCCTACAGGGGTACGGGCGAGCAGTACTTC
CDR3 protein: CASSLASYRGTGEQYF

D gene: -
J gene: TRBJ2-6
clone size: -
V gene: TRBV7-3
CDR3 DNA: TGTGCCAGCAGCTTTGGGGGGTTGCCTGGGGCCAACGTCCTGACTTTC
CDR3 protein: CASSFGGLPGANVLTF

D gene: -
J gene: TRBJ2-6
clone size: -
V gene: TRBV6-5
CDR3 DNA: TGTGCCAGCAGTTACGGGGCCAGTGGGGCCAACGTCCTGACTTTC
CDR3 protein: CASSYGASGANVLTF

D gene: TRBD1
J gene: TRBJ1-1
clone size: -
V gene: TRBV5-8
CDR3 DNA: TGTGCCAGCAGCTTCACAGGGGTCTCGAGGAACACTGAAGCTTTCTTT
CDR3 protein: CASSFTGVSRNTEAFF

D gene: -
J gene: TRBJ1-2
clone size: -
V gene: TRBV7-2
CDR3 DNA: TGTGCCAGCAGTCCTGAGGTCCTCTACTATGGCTACACCTTC
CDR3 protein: CASSPEVLYYGYTF

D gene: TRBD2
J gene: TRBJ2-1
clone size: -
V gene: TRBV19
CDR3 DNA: TGTGCCAGTAGTGACAGCCTAGCGGGCGGCTACAATGAGCAGTTCTTC
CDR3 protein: CASSDSLAGGYNEQFF

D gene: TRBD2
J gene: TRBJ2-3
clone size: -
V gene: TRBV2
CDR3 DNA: TGTGCCAGCGGCCGGGGACTAGCGGGCGATGGCTATACGCAGTATTTT
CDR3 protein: CASGRGLAGDGYTQYF

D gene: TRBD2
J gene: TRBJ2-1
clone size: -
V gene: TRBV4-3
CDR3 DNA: TGCGCCAGCAGCCAAGCGAGCGGGAGGTCGTACAATGAGCAGTTCTTC
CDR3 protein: CASSQASGRSYNEQFF

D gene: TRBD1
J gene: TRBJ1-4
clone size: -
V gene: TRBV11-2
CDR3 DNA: TGTGCCAGCAGCCAGAGTAGAGACAGGGTCGGCCCTGAAAAACTGTTTTTT
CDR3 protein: CASSQSRDRVGPEKLFF

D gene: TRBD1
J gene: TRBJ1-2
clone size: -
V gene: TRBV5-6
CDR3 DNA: TGTGCCAGCAGCTTGGGGACAGGGAATAACTATGGCTACACCTTC
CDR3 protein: CASSLGTGNNYGYTF

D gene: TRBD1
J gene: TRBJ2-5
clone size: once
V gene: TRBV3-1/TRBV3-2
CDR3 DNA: TGTGCCAGCAGCCCCAGGGGGAGTGAAGAGACCCAGTACTTC
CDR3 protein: CASSPRGSEETQYF

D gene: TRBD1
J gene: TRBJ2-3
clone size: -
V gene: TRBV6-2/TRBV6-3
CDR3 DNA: TGTGCCAGCAGCACCGGGACAGCCACAGATACGCAGTATTTT
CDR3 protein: CASSTGTATDTQYF

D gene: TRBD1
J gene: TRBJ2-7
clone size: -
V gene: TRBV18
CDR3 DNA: TGTGCCAGCTCACCCGGGACAGGGGGGTACGAGCAGTACTTC
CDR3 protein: CASSPGTGGYEQYF

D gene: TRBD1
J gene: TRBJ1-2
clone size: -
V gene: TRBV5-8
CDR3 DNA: TGTGCCAGCAGCTTGTTTTTCGGGACAGGGGGCTCGGGTGGCTACACCTTC
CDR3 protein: CASSLFFGTGGSGGYTF

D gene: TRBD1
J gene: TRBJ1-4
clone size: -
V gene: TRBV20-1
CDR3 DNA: TGCAGTGCTAGTTCCGGGACAGGGGTGGGTGAAAAACTGTTTTTT
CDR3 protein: CSASSGTGVGEKLFF

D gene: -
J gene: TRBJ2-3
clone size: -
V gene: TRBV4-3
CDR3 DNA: TGCGCCAGCAGCCAAGCAGGGGTATACACAGATACGCAGTATTTT
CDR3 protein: CASSQAGVYTDTQYF

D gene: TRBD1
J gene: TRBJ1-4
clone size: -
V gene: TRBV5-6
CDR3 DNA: TGTGCCAGCAGACGACAGGGGTTGGGCAGGGGTGAAAAACTGTTTTTT
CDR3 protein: CASRRQGLGRGEKLFF

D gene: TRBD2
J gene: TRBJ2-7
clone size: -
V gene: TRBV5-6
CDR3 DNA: TGTGCCAGCAGCTTGGGAAGCGGGAGGCCCACGGAGGAGCAGTACTTC
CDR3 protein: CASSLGSGRPTEEQYF

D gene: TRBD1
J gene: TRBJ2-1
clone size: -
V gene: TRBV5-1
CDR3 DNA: TGCGCCAGCAGCAGGACAGGGTCATCTTTTTTCTACAATGAGCAGTTCTTC
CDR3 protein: CASSRTGSSFFYNEQFF

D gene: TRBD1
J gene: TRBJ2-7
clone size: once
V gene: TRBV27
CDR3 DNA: TGTGCCAGCAGTCTCCGGGACAGGGCCTCCTACGAGCAGTACTTC
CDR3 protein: CASSLRDRASYEQYF

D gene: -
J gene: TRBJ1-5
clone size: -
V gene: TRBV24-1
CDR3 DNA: TGTGCCACCAGGGCGGCGGGCGGGGGCAATCAGCCCCAGCATTTT
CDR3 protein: CATRAAGGGNQPQHF

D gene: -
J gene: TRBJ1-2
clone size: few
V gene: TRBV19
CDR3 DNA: TGTGCCAGTAGGGGCCAGGGGACCTATGGCTACACCTTC
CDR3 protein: CASRGQGTYGYTF

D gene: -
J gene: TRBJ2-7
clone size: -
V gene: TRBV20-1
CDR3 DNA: TGCAGTGCTAGTTTGAGCTCCTACGAGCAGTACTTC
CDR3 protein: CSASLSSYEQYF

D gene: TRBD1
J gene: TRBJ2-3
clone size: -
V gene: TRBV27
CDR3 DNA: TGTGCCAGCAGTTTAGACGGGACAGGGAAGTCAGATACGCAGTATTTT
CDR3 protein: CASSLDGTGKSDTQYF

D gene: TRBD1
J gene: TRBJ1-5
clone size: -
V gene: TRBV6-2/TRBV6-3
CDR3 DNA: TGTGCCAGCAGTCGCACAGGGGTCGACAATCAGCCCCAGCATTTT
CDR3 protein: CASSRTGVDNQPQHF

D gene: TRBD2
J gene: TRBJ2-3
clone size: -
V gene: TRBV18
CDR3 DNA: TGTGCCAGCTCCCTACAAAATGGTCCGGGACTAGCGAACTCTAGCACAGATACGCAGTATTTT
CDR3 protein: CASSLQNGPGLANSSTDTQYF

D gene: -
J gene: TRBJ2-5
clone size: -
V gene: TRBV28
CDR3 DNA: TGTGCCAGCAGTTTATACAGTCAGTACCAAGAGACCCAGTACTTC
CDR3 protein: CASSLYSQYQETQYF

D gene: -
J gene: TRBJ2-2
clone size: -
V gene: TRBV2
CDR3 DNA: TGTGCCAGCAGTGCCTCAATTGGCCGTGCCGGGGAGCTGTTTTTT
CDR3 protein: CASSASIGRAGELFF

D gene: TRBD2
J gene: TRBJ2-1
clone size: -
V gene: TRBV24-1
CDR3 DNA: TGTGCCACCAGTGATTTGACCCCCACGACTAGCGGGTCCTACAATGAGCAGTTCTTC
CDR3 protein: CATSDLTPTTSGSYNEQFF

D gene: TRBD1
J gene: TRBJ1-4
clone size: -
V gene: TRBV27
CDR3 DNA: TGTGCCAGGGACCGACAGGGGGAAACTAATGAAAAACTGTTTTTT
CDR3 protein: CARDRQGETNEKLFF

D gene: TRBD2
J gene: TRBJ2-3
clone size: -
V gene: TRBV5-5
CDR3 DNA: TGTGCCAGCAGCCCCCGGACTAGCGGAGGGGGTGCAGGTACGCAGTATTTT
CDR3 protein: CASSPRTSGGGAGTQYF